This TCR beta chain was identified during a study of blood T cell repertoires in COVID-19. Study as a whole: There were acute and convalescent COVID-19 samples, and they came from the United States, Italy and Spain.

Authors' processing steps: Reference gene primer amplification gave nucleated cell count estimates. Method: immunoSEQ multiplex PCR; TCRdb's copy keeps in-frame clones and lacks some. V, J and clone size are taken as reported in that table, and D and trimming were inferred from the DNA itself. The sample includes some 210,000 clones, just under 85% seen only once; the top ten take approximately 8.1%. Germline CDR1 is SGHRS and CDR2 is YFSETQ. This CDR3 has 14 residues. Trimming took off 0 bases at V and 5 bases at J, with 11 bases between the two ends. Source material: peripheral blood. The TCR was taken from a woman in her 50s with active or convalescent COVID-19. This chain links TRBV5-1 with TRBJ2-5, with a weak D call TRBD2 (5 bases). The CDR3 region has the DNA TGCGCCAGCAGCTTGGGAGGGCCTGGGGAGACCCAGTACTTC. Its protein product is CASSLGGPGETQYF.